This T cell receptor beta chain was identified in a study of Graves' ophthalmopathy and Graves' hyperthyroidism. From RNA, the CDR3 regions of TCR beta chains were amplified and sequenced. First-round RT-PCR relied on HTBI primers, and a second-round multiplex PCR came next. TCRdb re-called the multiplex PCR reads through MiXCR, storing one row per CDR3 protein. The sample shows around 400,000 distinct CDR3 sequences, roughly 21% of them seen only once. Study findings and constraints: Detected in blood as well were most expanded thyroid clonotypes with frequency above 0.001.

Of note for this clonotype: Its antigen remains unknown.

Hyperthyroidism counted as stable given no ophthalmopathy within 18 months of follow-up. People with hyperthyroidism were aged 18 to 65 and newly diagnosed, under 2 months' duration. Germline values: CDR1 SGHAT, CDR2 FQNNGV. V lost 1 base and J 4 bases, leaving 13 bases between the germline ends. The CDR3 extends over 15 amino acids. The sample consisted of peripheral blood. This sequence was found in a woman aged 18 to 35 with stable Graves' hyperthyroidism. This sequence joins TRBV11-2 and TRBJ1-2; D unresolved. CDR3 protein: CASSLGEGRLYGYTF. The CDR3 region has the DNA TGTGCCAGCAGCTTAGGGGAGGGCAGGCTCTATGGCTACACCTTC.